Below, one T cell receptor beta chain is given with its context. The entry originates in a study of blood T cell repertoires in COVID-19. For the study at large: Samples taken during acute and convalescent COVID-19 were collected in the United States, Italy and Spain. T cells, B-cell-depleted T cells, or PBMCs supplied cDNA or gDNA.

Under the authors' procedure: Counts of nucleated cells, estimated from reference gene primer amplification, were obtained. The assay was immunoSEQ multiplex PCR, and TCRdb's table has in-frame clones only and misses some. V, J and clone size derive from that table, while D and trimming were established from the DNA sequence. Here the sample spans some 100,000 clones, 65% to 85% being singletons. This CDR3 is 16 amino acids long. V was shortened by 0 bases and J by 1 base, with 10 bases between the two germline ends. CDR1 and CDR2 from the germline V gene are MNHEY and SVGAGI. Sequences were obtained from peripheral blood. This TCR was sampled from a man aged 55 to 69 with acute or convalescent COVID-19. The genes are TRBV6-5 and TRBJ2-4; a possible D gene is TRBD2 (6 bases). CDR3 DNA sequence: TGTGCCAGCAGTTACTCACCGGGAGCGGCCAAAAACATTCAGTACTTC. As protein: CASSYSPGAAKNIQYF.